The 30 T cell receptor beta chains reported below all come from one sample, sequenced in a study of T cell changes during pregnancy in multiple sclerosis. Sequencing was performed with immunoSEQ multiplex PCR; in TCRdb, only in-frame clones are kept and a portion is missing. The sample has approximately 50,000 clones, approximately 92% seen once. The specimen was CD4+ T cells from peripheral blood mononuclear cells, collected after pregnancy. These receptors all stem from a female donor with multiple sclerosis, enrolled in a pregnancy study.

This rearrangement joins TRBV4-3 to TRBJ2-1, with D possibly being TRBD2 (6 bases). Trimming removed 4 bases at V and 2 bases at J, with 12 bases between. This CDR3 contains 15 residues. CDR1 and CDR2 (germline): LGHNA, YSLEER. The CDR3: CASSRGLTPYNEQFF. For the CDR3, the DNA is TGCGCCAGCAGCCGCGGACTAACTCCCTACAATGAGCAGTTCTTC.

The V gene is TRBV19, the J gene TRBJ2-1; the match to TRBD2 covers 15 bases. CDR1 and CDR2 (germline): LNHDA, SQIVND (reference sequence). The CDR3 runs 16 residues. Losses at the gene ends were 4 bases for V and 9 bases for J; bases not matched to a gene: 7. The CDR3 loop is CASSTPGLAGGSEQFF. CDR3 nucleotides: TGTGCCAGTAGTACCCCGGGACTAGCGGGGGGAAGTGAGCAGTTCTTC.

The CDR3 nucleotides are TGTGCCAGCAGCTTCAAGCCTAGCGTCTCTAGCACAGATACGCAGTATTTT. It yields the protein CASSFKPSVSSTDTQYF. The gene calls are TRBV7-9 and TRBJ2-3, with D maybe TRBD2 (6 bases). V was pared by 3 bases and J by 0 bases, with 16 bases between. The CDR3 covers 17 residues. The germline CDR1 and CDR2 sequences are SEHNR and FQNEAQ (reference sequence).

The rearrangement uses TRBV7-6 and TRBJ2-6; 8 bases line up with TRBD1. CDR1 is SGHVS and CDR2 is FNYEAQ in the germline V gene. Germline trimming cut 4 bases from V and 8 bases from J; bases unmatched to any gene: 7. This CDR3 region has 15 residues. DNA for the CDR3: TGTGCCAGCAGCTCTACAGGGGGTTGGACCAACGTCCTGACTTTC. Its protein is CASSSTGGWTNVLTF.

The gene calls are TRBV27 and TRBJ2-3; 10 bases match TRBD2. This CDR3 spans 14 amino acids. V lost 6 bases and J lost 7; bases outside the gene matches: 7. Germline CDR1 MNHEY, CDR2 SMNVEV (reference sequence). The CDR3 loop is CASRDLAGANTQYF. CDR3 sequence (DNA): TGTGCCAGCAGAGACCTAGCGGGAGCCAATACGCAGTATTTT.

The rearrangement links TRBV28 to TRBJ1-1; D uncertain. The V and J ends lost 5 bases and 6 bases respectively, with 7 bases between them. CDR3 length: 11 residues. The germline gives CDR1 MDHEN, CDR2 SYDVKM. The CDR3 DNA is TGTGCCAGCAGTACTAATGCTGAAGCTTTCTTT. This translates into CASSTNAEAFF.

A few counts support this clone. V usage is TRBV5-8 and J usage is TRBJ1-2, with a possible D match to TRBD1 (6 bases). From germline, CDR1 is SGHTS and CDR2 YDEGEE. Trimming removed 4 bases at V and 4 bases at J, with 17 bases between. This CDR3 is 15 amino acids long. CDR3 DNA sequence: TGTGCCAGCAGCCCTGGGACAACCACCCTCTATGGCTACACCTTC. Encoded protein: CASSPGTTTLYGYTF.

In this sample, this clone turned up once. The chain recombines TRBV19 with TRBJ2-7; TRBD1 matches at 12 bases. Germline values: CDR1 LNHDA, CDR2 SQIVND (reference sequence). The ends lost 5 bases at V and 1 base at J; junction bases unmatched: 3. The CDR3 covers 15 residues. In DNA, the CDR3 is TGTGCCAGTAGTCGGGACAGGGGGCAATCCTACGAGCAGTACTTC. Translating gives CASSRDRGQSYEQYF.

The chain recombines TRBV27 with TRBJ2-3, with 12 bases lining up with TRBD2. The CDR3 has 15 amino acids. V lost 5 bases and J lost 7; bases outside the gene matches: 7. Germline-derived CDR1 and CDR2 are MNHEY and SMNVEV (reference sequence). The CDR3 protein is CASSTRLAGANTQYF. The CDR3 nucleotides read TGTGCCAGCAGTACGAGACTAGCGGGAGCGAATACGCAGTATTTT.

This rearrangement joins TRBV5-1 to TRBJ2-7, with D possibly TRBD1 on 5 matching bases. Germline V CDR1 and CDR2: SGHRS, YFSETQ. This CDR3 spans 14 amino acids. Between the trimmed V and J ends, which lost 5 bases and 2 bases, there was a span of 14 bases. CDR3 region: CASRTGQGTYEQYF. In DNA, the CDR3 is TGCGCCAGCAGAACAGGCCAAGGGACCTACGAGCAGTACTTC.

The chain employs TRBV19 and TRBJ2-5; 7 nucleotides line up with TRBD2. Germline-derived CDR1 and CDR2 are LNHDA and SQIVND (reference sequence). Losses at the gene ends were 7 bases for V and 1 base for J; bases not matched to a gene: 12. The CDR3 totals 16 residues. In DNA form, the CDR3 reads TGTGCCAGTACCTCCCCCTTTAGCGGGCTCCAAGAGACCCAGTACTTC. Its translation: CASTSPFSGLQETQYF.

This chain connects TRBV7-3 to TRBJ1-5, with D possibly matching TRBD1 (6 bases). The CDR3 is 16 residues long. Trimming removed 5 bases at V and 4 bases at J, with 18 bases between. Germline-derived CDR1 and CDR2 are SGHTA and FQGTGA. The CDR3 spells CASSAPGTMGNQPQHF. CDR3 DNA: TGTGCCAGCAGCGCCCCCGGGACAATGGGGAATCAGCCCCAGCATTTT.

V is TRBV19 and J is TRBJ2-6, with TRBD1 identical over 7 bases. Germline V CDR1 and CDR2: LNHDA, SQIVND (reference sequence). There are 18 residues in the CDR3. V dropped 7 bases and J dropped 4; count of bases not matched to a gene: 16. CDR3 DNA: TGTGCCAGTACCCCCGGCCGAGGGGGCGTAGCCGGGGCCAACGTCCTGACTTTC. Amino acids: CASTPGRGGVAGANVLTF.

On this clone: At one of its ends the junction is not consistent with the germline gene, which may arise from a read error. The chain carries TRBV4-3 and TRBJ2-7; D is perhaps TRBD2 (6 bases). Germline loops: CDR1 LGHNA, CDR2 YSLEER. The CDR3 loop spans 16 amino acids. The chain's CDR3 is CASSKDPDSGRYEQYF. CDR3 sequence (DNA): TGCGCCAGCAGCAAAGATCCGGATAGCGGAAGATACGAGCAGTACTTC.

This clone has only one observation. V and J are TRBV10-2 and TRBJ2-1, with 14 nucleotides matching TRBD2. V dropped 7 bases and J dropped 0; count of bases not matched to a gene: 11. The CDR3 is made up of 19 amino acids. The germline V gene has CDR1 WSHSY and CDR2 SAAADI. In DNA, the CDR3 is TGCGCCAGCAATAAAGCGGGACTAGCGGGGGTAAGCTCCTACAATGAGCAGTTCTTC. Protein sequence: CASNKAGLAGVSSYNEQFF.

The chain couples TRBV7-2 to TRBJ2-2, with D uncertain. The V gene lost 7 bases and the J gene lost 1 base, with 10 bases spanning the gap. The CDR3 spans 14 residues. The V gene's germline CDR1 is SGHTA and CDR2 FQGNSA. Here the CDR3 DNA reads TGTGCCAGCACCCTCCAGAAGAACACCGGGGAGCTGTTTTTT. Encoded protein: CASTLQKNTGELFF.

The count of this clone is one. In DNA form, the CDR3 reads TGTGCCAGCAGCCTCGGAGGAGGGGGCTACACCTTC. Residues: CASSLGGGGYTF. V and J are TRBV7-8 and TRBJ1-2, with D hard to call. The V end lost 5 bases, the J end lost 8 bases, and 12 bases lay between the germline ends. This CDR3 is built from 12 residues. Looked up from germline, CDR1 is SGHVS and CDR2 is FQNEAQ.

This chain uses TRBV5-1 with TRBJ2-6; TRBD1 might be the D (5 bases). The germline gives CDR1 SGHRS, CDR2 YFSETQ. Trimming removed 2 bases from V and 2 bases from J, with 8 bases in between. The CDR3 length is 15 residues. The CDR3 bases are TGCGCCAGCAGCTTAGGGGTTGCTGGGGCCAACGTCCTGACTTTC. It is translated as CASSLGVAGANVLTF.

The chain carries TRBV19 and TRBJ1-1; D is possibly TRBD1 (6 bases). Per the germline V gene, CDR1 is LNHDA and CDR2 is SQIVND (reference sequence). V lost 7 bases and J 6 bases, leaving 24 bases between the germline ends. This CDR3 comprises 16 residues. This chain's CDR3 is CASTSPRTESRAEAFF. CDR3 nucleotides: TGTGCCAGTACCTCGCCCAGGACAGAGTCTAGGGCTGAAGCTTTCTTT.

This chain links TRBV29-1 with TRBJ2-2; 8 bases agree with TRBD1. The germline V gene encodes CDR1 SQVTM and CDR2 ANQGSEA. With V trimmed by 5 bases and J by 0 bases, 5 bases remained unmatched. The CDR3 contains 15 residues. The CDR3 spells CSVPSGGANTGELFF. The DNA of the CDR3 is TGCAGCGTTCCCTCAGGGGGCGCGAACACCGGGGAGCTGTTTTTT.

The chain recombines TRBV19 with TRBJ1-2; TRBD1 matches at 7 bases. J gave up 3 bases and V 1 base, and 5 bases lay outside the gene matches. The germline CDR1 and CDR2 sequences are LNHDA and SQIVND (reference sequence). The CDR3 runs to 15 residues. In nucleotides, the CDR3 is TGTGCCAGTAGTATAGCGACAGGGACGGACTATGGCTACACCTTC. This encodes CASSIATGTDYGYTF.

J is TRBJ2-5 and V is TRBV5-4; TRBD2 is a possible D gene (6 bases). Trimming shortened V by 3 bases and J by 1 base, and 10 bases separated the two germline ends. The CDR3 sequence is 14 residues long. Germline values: CDR1 SGHNT, CDR2 YYREEE (reference sequence). In nucleotides, the CDR3 is TGTGCCAGCAGCTCTCCGGGACTCCAAGAGACCCAGTACTTC. Encoded protein: CASSSPGLQETQYF.

The rearrangement joins TRBV4-2 to TRBJ1-1; 9 nucleotides line up with TRBD1. CDR1 and CDR2 (germline): LGHNA, YNFKEQ. The CDR3 spans 15 residues. Trimming removed 1 base from V and 1 base from J; junction bases left unmatched: 1. For the CDR3, the DNA is TGTGCCAGCAGCCAAGGGGGACAGGGGAACACTGAAGCTTTCTTT. The encoded protein is CASSQGGQGNTEAFF.

The chain has TRBV7-3 and TRBJ2-7; TRBD2 matches at 9 bases. Germline trimming cut 5 bases from V and 2 bases from J; bases unmatched to any gene: 4. The CDR3 has 14 residues. In germline, CDR1 is SGHTA, CDR2 FQGTGA. The CDR3 is CASSPSGAPYEQYF. As DNA, the CDR3 is TGTGCCAGCAGCCCTAGCGGGGCCCCCTACGAGCAGTACTTC.

The V and J genes are TRBV7-9 and TRBJ2-1; D call uncertain. The length of the CDR3 is 15 residues. Germline-derived CDR1 and CDR2 are SEHNR and FQNEAQ (reference sequence). The V end lost 3 bases, the J end lost 2 bases, and 11 bases lay between the germline ends. In DNA form, the CDR3 reads TGTGCCAGCAGCTTTGGGCCGTCAACCTACAATGAGCAGTTCTTC. Its translation is CASSFGPSTYNEQFF.

The chain links TRBV7-9 to TRBJ2-2, with 14 bases lining up with TRBD2. The CDR3 is made up of 18 amino acids. Per the germline V gene, CDR1 is SEHNR and CDR2 is FQNEAQ (reference sequence). V shed 5 bases and J 5 bases; nucleotides not matched to a gene: 10. The CDR3 sequence is CASSTRRLAGGGTGELFF. CDR3 sequence (DNA): TGTGCCAGCAGCACCCGGCGACTAGCGGGGGGGGGAACCGGGGAGCTGTTTTTT. Full variable domain (remainder filled in from reference TRBV7-9 and TRBJ2-2): DTGVSQNPRHKITKRGQNVTFRCDPISEHNRLYWYRQTLGQGPEFLTYFQNEAQLEKSRLLSDRFSAERPKGSFSTLEIQRTEQGDSAMYLCASSTRRLAGGGTGELFFGEGSRLTVL.

The genes are TRBV28 and TRBJ1-2; D is possibly TRBD1 (6 bases). Trimming took off 7 bases at V and 1 base at J, with 7 bases between the two ends. The CDR3 is made up of 12 amino acids. Germline CDR1 MDHEN, CDR2 SYDVKM. CDR3 bases: TGTGCCAGCAACAGGGATAACTATGGCTACACCTTC. Translating it yields CASNRDNYGYTF.

The chain links TRBV4-1 to TRBJ1-1; D is ambiguous. The CDR3 length is 14 residues. Germline CDR1 MGHRA, CDR2 YSYEKL. The V and J ends lost 4 bases and 2 bases respectively, with 11 bases between them. In nucleotides, the CDR3 is TGCGCCAGCAGCCGACTAGACCCCAACACTGAAGCTTTCTTT. It translates to CASSRLDPNTEAFF.

This clone was seen only once. The rearrangement joins TRBV5-8 to TRBJ1-4; unclear D gene. Germline values: CDR1 SGHTS, CDR2 YDEGEE. The CDR3 is 15 residues long. The germline V and J ends were trimmed by 4 bases and 0 bases, with 10 bases remaining between them. CDR3 protein: CASSPEVATNEKLFF. Written as DNA, the CDR3 is TGTGCCAGCAGCCCGGAGGTTGCAACTAATGAAAAACTGTTTTTT.

The CDR3 coding sequence is TGCAGTGCTAAGCTTAGAGATACGCAGTATTTT. Residues: CSAKLRDTQYF. The rearrangement links TRBV20-1 to TRBJ2-3; unclear D gene. Trimming left V 4 bases short and J 5 bases short, with 7 bases between. The CDR3 is made up of 11 amino acids. Germline loops: CDR1 DFQATT, CDR2 SNEGSKA (reference sequence).